The TCR beta chain under discussion was sequenced for a study of OX40 agonist ivuxolimab in advanced cancers. The protocol was immunoSEQ multiplex PCR, while the TCRdb copy is restricted to in-frame clones and leaves out a portion. Here the sample spans around 53,000 clones, 70% to 85% being singletons. This clone was seen just once. Specimen: CD4+ or CD8+ T cells sorted from blood, collected in a trial of the OX40 agonist ivuxolimab. This TCR came from an adult with an advanced solid tumor such as melanoma, head and neck, liver or kidney cancer.

The DNA for the CDR3 is TGCAGCGGAGGACAGGGGGCCTCTAACGAGCAGTACTTC. Its protein product is CSGGQGASNEQYF. The chain carries TRBV29-1 and TRBJ2-7, with 11 bases fitting TRBD1. Germline CDR1 and CDR2: SQVTM and ANQGSEA. V trimming: 7 bases; J trimming: 5 bases; junction bases outside the gene matches: 7. There are 13 residues in the CDR3.